This record looks at one TCR beta chain sequence and its context. Its antigen is not known. The length of the CDR3 is 17 residues. From germline, CDR1 is SGHVS and CDR2 FNYEAQ. Trimming took 5 bases from V and 0 from J; bases not matched to a gene: 9. TCRdb keeps only in-frame clones here, not all; method: immunoSEQ multiplex PCR. The repertoire holds about 110,000 clones, less than 95% seen once, with 7% to 9% in the top ten. This sample is drawn from a study of T cell responses to AZD1222 COVID-19 vaccine. Findings of the study overall: At study baseline, merely over 5 AZD1222 recipients were seropositive. Possibly, clonal diversity was underestimated; donors were largely white British and included more females. Vaccine-associated CD4 TCRs ranged over spike, dominating at 160-218 and 743-854.

This chain connects TRBV7-6 to TRBJ2-1, with TRBD2 matching over 8 bases. The sequences come from peripheral blood, collected 28 days after the second AZD1222 dose. The sequence was collected from an adult who received the AZD1222 COVID-19 vaccine. The CDR3 DNA reads TGTGCCAGCAGCCATAGTCCGGGGGGGCCCTCCTACAATGAGCAGTTCTTC. Protein: CASSHSPGGPSYNEQFF.